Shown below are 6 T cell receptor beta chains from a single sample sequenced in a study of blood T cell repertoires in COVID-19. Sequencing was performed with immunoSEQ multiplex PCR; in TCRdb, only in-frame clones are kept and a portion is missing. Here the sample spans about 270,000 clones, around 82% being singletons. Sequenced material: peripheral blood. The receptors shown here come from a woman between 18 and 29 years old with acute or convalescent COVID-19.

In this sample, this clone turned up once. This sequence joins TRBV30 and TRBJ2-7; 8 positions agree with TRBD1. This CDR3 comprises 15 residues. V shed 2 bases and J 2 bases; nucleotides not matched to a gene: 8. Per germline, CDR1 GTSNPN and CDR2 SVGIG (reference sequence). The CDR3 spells CAWSIPGGRAYEQYF. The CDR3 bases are TGTGCCTGGAGTATTCCAGGGGGCCGCGCCTACGAGCAGTACTTC.

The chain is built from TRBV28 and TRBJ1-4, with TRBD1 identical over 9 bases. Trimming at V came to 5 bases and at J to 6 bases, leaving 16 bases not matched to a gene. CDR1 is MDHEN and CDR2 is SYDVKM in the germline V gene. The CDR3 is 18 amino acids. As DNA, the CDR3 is TGTGCCAGCAGTCCGGAGGGACAGGGAAAAGGAGTGGATGAAAAACTGTTTTTT. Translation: CASSPEGQGKGVDEKLFF.

CDR3 sequence (DNA): TGTGCCAGCAGTGAATGGGGCAGGGGATATAATTCACCCCTCCACTTT. This encodes CASSEWGRGYNSPLHF. This chain connects TRBV25-1 to TRBJ1-6; D is possibly TRBD1 (6 bases). Trimming left V 1 base short and J 4 bases short, with 11 bases between. Germline loops: CDR1 MGHDK, CDR2 SYGVNS. This CDR3 contains 16 residues. The complete variable domain, with remaining parts taken from reference TRBV25-1 and TRBJ1-6, reads EADIYQTPRYLVIGTGKKITLECSQTMGHDKMYWYQQDPGMELHLIHYSYGVNSTEKGDLSSESTVSRIRTEHFPLTLESARPSHTSQYLCASSEWGRGYNSPLHFGNGTRLTVT.

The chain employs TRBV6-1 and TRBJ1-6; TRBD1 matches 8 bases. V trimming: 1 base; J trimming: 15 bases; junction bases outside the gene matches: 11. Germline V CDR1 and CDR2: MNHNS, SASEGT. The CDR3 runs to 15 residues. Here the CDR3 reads CASSEGTGRQVGLHF. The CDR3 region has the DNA TGTGCCAGCAGTGAAGGGACAGGGCGCCAAGTGGGCCTCCACTTT.

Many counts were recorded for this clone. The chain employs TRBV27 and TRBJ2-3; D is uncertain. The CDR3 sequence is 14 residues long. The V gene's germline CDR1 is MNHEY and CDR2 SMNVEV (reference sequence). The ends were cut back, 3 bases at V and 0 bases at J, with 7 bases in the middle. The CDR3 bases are TGTGCCAGCAGTTTCACCGGGAGCACAGATACGCAGTATTTT. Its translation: CASSFTGSTDTQYF.

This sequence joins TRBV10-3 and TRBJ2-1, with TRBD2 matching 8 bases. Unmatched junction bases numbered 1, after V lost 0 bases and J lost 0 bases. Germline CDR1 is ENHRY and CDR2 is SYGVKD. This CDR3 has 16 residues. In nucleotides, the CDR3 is TGTGCCATCAGTGAGTCGAGCGGGAGCTCCTACAATGAGCAGTTCTTC. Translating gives CAISESSGSSYNEQFF.